This entry is about one T cell receptor beta chain. In the original processing: For nucleated cells, counts were estimated from reference gene primer amplification. Clones were sequenced by immunoSEQ multiplex PCR, and TCRdb holds only the in-frame ones, with some missing. From that table come the V and J calls and clone size; the DNA was used to work out D and trimming. This sample yields about 210,000 clones, of which 75% to 90% are seen a single time; less than 6% belongs to the top ten. The CDR3 spans 15 residues. The germline V gene has CDR1 MNHEY and CDR2 SVGAGI. With 4 bases clipped from V and 0 bases from J, the junction kept 5 bases outside the gene matches. The data were obtained in a study of blood T cell repertoires in COVID-19.

The chain recombines TRBV6-5 with TRBJ1-1; TRBD1 matches at 7 bases. The clonotype was recovered from an older woman with COVID-19, enrolled during active disease. The sample taken for sequencing was peripheral blood. The CDR3 DNA is TGTGCCAGCAGTTCCCAGGGGGAGATGAACACTGAAGCTTTCTTT. Its protein product is CASSSQGEMNTEAFF.